Following are 17 T cell receptor beta chains from one sample sequenced in a study of T cell responses to AZD1222 COVID-19 vaccine. Generated by immunoSEQ multiplex PCR, the TCRdb table keeps only in-frame clones and is missing some. Of roughly 120,000 clones listed, 80% to 90% are singletons. The sequences come from peripheral blood, collected on day 0 of AZD1222 vaccination. The receptors come from an adult in good health.

This rearrangement joins TRBV6-5 to TRBJ1-1; 7 nucleotides match TRBD1. The CDR3 contains 15 residues. With V trimmed by 6 bases and J by 6 bases, 13 bases remained unmatched. Germline CDR1 and CDR2: MNHEY and SVGAGI. CDR3 region: CASSLGGLMGAEAFF. Written as DNA, the CDR3 is TGTGCCAGCAGCCTAGGGGGCCTGATGGGGGCTGAAGCTTTCTTT.

The genes are TRBV10-1 and TRBJ2-3; possible D gene TRBD2, 6 bases. Germline lookup yields CDR1 WNHNN and CDR2 SYGVQD (reference sequence). CDR3 length equals 14 residues. The V gene lost 3 bases and the J gene lost 6 bases, with 13 bases spanning the gap. CDR3 region: CASSEDGRGDTQYF. The CDR3, as DNA: TGCGCCAGCAGTGAAGACGGGAGAGGGGATACGCAGTATTTT.

The J gene is TRBJ2-1, the V gene TRBV5-4; D uncertain. Germline loops: CDR1 SGHNT, CDR2 YYREEE (reference sequence). Trimming left V 1 base short and J 6 bases short, with 11 bases between. CDR3 length: 14 amino acids. This chain's CDR3 is CASSLNLRRNEQFF. CDR3 bases: TGTGCCAGCAGCTTGAACCTCCGCCGCAATGAGCAGTTCTTC.

J is TRBJ1-3 and V is TRBV30, with D tentatively TRBD1 (5 bases). This CDR3 has 14 amino acids. The V and J ends lost 6 bases and 7 bases respectively, with 19 bases between them. In germline, CDR1 is GTSNPN, CDR2 SVGIG (reference sequence). Here the CDR3 reads CACPARGDPNTIYF. The CDR3 DNA reads as TGTGCCTGCCCGGCGAGGGGTGATCCGAACACCATATATTTT.

The rearrangement joins TRBV24-1 to TRBJ2-1, with 13 nucleotides matching TRBD2. The CDR3 is 16 amino acids. J lost 10 bases, V lost 2 bases, and 7 bases had no gene match. Germline V lookup: CDR1 KGHDR, CDR2 SFDVKD. CDR3 coding DNA: TGTGCCACCAGTGATTCTGGGACTAGCGGGGAGGCAGAGCAGTTCTTC. Translated: CATSDSGTSGEAEQFF.

The chain recombines TRBV10-3 with TRBJ1-2, with 10 nucleotides matching TRBD1. Looked up from germline, CDR1 is ENHRY and CDR2 is SYGVKD. V gave up 6 bases and J gave up 2 bases; unmatched junction bases: 6. The CDR3 consists of 15 residues. The CDR3 coding sequence is TGTGCCATCAGACCTGGGACAGGGGCGAACTATGGCTACACCTTC. Its translation is CAIRPGTGANYGYTF.

CDR3 in DNA: TGTGCCAGCTCACCAAGAGGGACGATAAACACTGAAGCTTTCTTT. It encodes CASSPRGTINTEAFF. V and J are TRBV18 and TRBJ1-1, with D perhaps TRBD1 (5 bases). This CDR3 region has 15 residues. From germline, CDR1 is KGHSH and CDR2 LQKENI. Trimming stripped 2 bases from V and 2 bases from J, with 12 bases between. Combining the CDR3 with reference TRBV18 and TRBJ1-1 gives the whole variable domain NAGVMQNPRHLVRRRGQEARLRCSPMKGHSHVYWYRQLPEEGLKFMVYLQKENIIDESGMPKERFSAEFPKEGPSILRIQQVVRGDSAAYFCASSPRGTINTEAFFGQGTRLTVV.

The CDR3 sequence: CASSQDTWAGTGQPQHF. CDR3 DNA sequence: TGTGCCAGCAGCCAAGATACTTGGGCGGGAACGGGTCAGCCCCAGCATTTT. The V and J genes are TRBV3-1 (or the pseudogene TRBV3-2) and TRBJ1-5; D uncertain. CDR1 and CDR2 from the germline V gene are LGHDT and YNNKEL (reference sequence). The CDR3 extends over 17 amino acids. Trimming stripped 0 bases from V and 6 bases from J, with 18 bases between.

V usage is TRBV7-9 and J usage is TRBJ1-1; D call uncertain. Trimming stripped 5 bases from V and 1 base from J, with 14 bases between. Germline assignment: CDR1 SEHNR and CDR2 FQNEAQ (reference sequence). The CDR3 spans 15 residues. CDR3 region: CASSTPAARNTEAFF. The DNA for the CDR3 is TGTGCCAGCAGCACCCCTGCAGCCAGGAACACTGAAGCTTTCTTT. Drawing the rest from reference TRBV7-9 and TRBJ1-1, the complete variable domain is DTGVSQNPRHKITKRGQNVTFRCDPISEHNRLYWYRQTLGQGPEFLTYFQNEAQLEKSRLLSDRFSAERPKGSFSTLEIQRTEQGDSAMYLCASSTPAARNTEAFFGQGTRLTVV.

The chain recombines TRBV10-1 with TRBJ2-1; TRBD1 aligns across 11 bases. The V and J ends lost 5 bases and 15 bases, in that order; junction bases with no gene match: 9. CDR3 length: 13 residues. Germline values: CDR1 WNHNN, CDR2 SYGVQD (reference sequence). The CDR3 protein is CASSPGQGAKTFF. In DNA, the CDR3 is TGCGCCAGCAGTCCAGGACAGGGGGCAAAAACGTTCTTC.

V and J are TRBV6-5 and TRBJ1-2; TRBD1 is a possible D gene (5 bases). Germline lookup yields CDR1 MNHEY and CDR2 SVGAGI. This CDR3 is built from 15 residues. Trimming stripped 4 bases from V and 0 bases from J, with 12 bases between. The CDR3 DNA sequence: TGTGCCAGCAGTTCCTTGGGGGAAGCTAACTATGGCTACACCTTC. Translation gives CASSSLGEANYGYTF.

About this clone itself: This CDR3 is also generated by other DNA sequences in the sample. The rearrangement uses TRBV9 and TRBJ1-2; D is possibly TRBD1 (5 bases). Per the germline V gene, CDR1 is SGDLS and CDR2 is YYNGEE. The ends were cut back, 5 bases at V and 5 bases at J, with 19 bases in the middle. The CDR3 has 15 residues. CDR3 sequence (DNA): TGTGCCAGCAGACCTGACAGCAACCAGGGTTATGGCTACACCTTC. Amino acids: CASRPDSNQGYGYTF.

The rearrangement joins TRBV6-5 to TRBJ1-2, with TRBD1 matching over 7 bases. The CDR3 sequence is 14 residues long. Germline V gene sequence: CDR1 MNHEY, CDR2 SVGAGI. V trimming: 2 bases; J trimming: 1 base; junction bases outside the gene matches: 1. CDR3 in DNA: TGTGCCAGCAGTTACCGGGACAGTAACTATGGCTACACCTTC. Protein: CASSYRDSNYGYTF.

This chain joins TRBV12-3 or TRBV12-4 and TRBJ1-5; the D gene is possibly TRBD1 (6 bases). The CDR3 loop spans 13 amino acids. The ends were cut back, 5 bases at V and 6 bases at J, with 11 bases in the middle. CDR3 sequence: CASSGRGGQPQHF. For the CDR3, the DNA is TGTGCCAGCAGTGGCAGGGGAGGTCAGCCCCAGCATTTT.

The V call is TRBV7-6, the J call TRBJ2-1; 9 nucleotides match TRBD1. The CDR3 length is 15 residues. The J segment lost 6 bases and the V segment lost 0 bases, leaving 3 bases of the junction unmatched. Germline CDR1 is SGHVS and CDR2 is FNYEAQ. CDR3 DNA: TGTGCCAGCAGCTTAGCGGGACAGGGTGTCAATGAGCAGTTCTTC. Protein: CASSLAGQGVNEQFF.

The chain has TRBV10-3 and TRBJ2-7; 7 positions agree with TRBD1. The CDR3 sequence is 15 residues long. Germline CDR1 reads ENHRY; CDR2 reads SYGVKD. Trimming took 3 bases from V and 0 from J; bases not matched to a gene: 5. The CDR3 sequence is CAISDPGQTSYEQYF. CDR3 bases: TGTGCCATCAGTGACCCGGGACAGACCTCCTACGAGCAGTACTTC.

This clone showed up just a few times. The rearrangement links TRBV27 to TRBJ2-7; 7 bases line up with TRBD2. The V and J ends lost 5 bases and 2 bases, in that order; junction bases with no gene match: 12. Germline CDR1 MNHEY, CDR2 SMNVEV (reference sequence). The CDR3 sequence is 16 residues long. The CDR3 coding sequence is TGTGCCAGCAGTCTAATGCCGGGACTACCCACCTACGAGCAGTACTTC. It is translated as CASSLMPGLPTYEQYF.